A selection of T cell receptor beta chains follows, all from one sample in a study of molecular identifiers for immune sequencing clone quantification. TCRdb used MiXCR to reprocess the PCR reads, holding one entry per CDR3 protein. The sample includes 490,000 or so distinct CDR3 sequences, around a fifth of them seen just once. Material: naive CD8+ T cells from blood, with Jurkat cell RNA spiked in. The receptors shown here come from a human donor in good health. Some libraries in this study had Jurkat cell RNA spiked in. Both conserved end residues are part of each CDR3. D genes are given only for firm matches. Clone size is given for some rows only: seen once, a few or many times, or a class if the clone is expanded.

TGCAGTGCCAAGAGGTCCGGCGAGCAGTACTTC,CSAKRSGEQYF,TRBV20-1,11,.,TRBJ2-7,.
TGCAGTGCACCGGACGGAGACAATGAGCAGTTCTTC,CSAPDGDNEQFF,TRBV20-1,12,.,TRBJ2-1,.
TGTGCCAGCTCACCCTTCGACGGAGAGTTAAGTGAAGCTTTCTTT,CASSPFDGELSEAFF,TRBV18,15,many,TRBJ1-1,.
TGTGCCAGCAGCGTAGGGGGCAGCACCGGGGAGCTGTTTTTT,CASSVGGSTGELFF,TRBV9,14,many,TRBJ2-2,.
TGTGCCAGCAGTGGGGGGCCCGTCGAGCAGTACTTC,CASSGGPVEQYF,TRBV7-9,12,few,TRBJ2-7,.
TGTGCCAGCAGCCCTAGGACTAGCGGAGGGAGGTACGAGCAGTACTTC,CASSPRTSGGRYEQYF,TRBV7-6,16,.,TRBJ2-7,TRBD2
TGTGCCAGAGTTGGTTACGAGCAGTACTTC,CARVGYEQYF,TRBV6-5,10,many,TRBJ2-7,.
TGTGCCAGCAGCCATGGGTCTGGTTCTGGCTACACCTTC,CASSHGSGSGYTF,TRBV7-2,13,few,TRBJ1-2,.
TGTGCCAGCAGCCAAATGGGACGCCGCACCGGGGAGCTGTTTTTT,CASSQMGRRTGELFF,TRBV11-2,15,.,TRBJ2-2,.
TGTGCCAGTTCCAGCCTCCCGGGGATCCAAGAGACCCAGTACTTC,CASSSLPGIQETQYF,TRBV19,15,.,TRBJ2-5,.
TGCGCCAGCAGCACCTTGACACATGAAGCTTTCTTT,CASSTLTHEAFF,TRBV4-1,12,.,TRBJ1-1,.